The 9 T cell receptor beta chains in this list originate from one sample, sequenced in a study of cytomegalovirus exposure and HLA in healthy donors. Primers for the PCR totalled 60 Vbeta and 13 Jbeta. Clones were read by immunoSEQ multiplex PCR, and TCRdb kept only the in-frame ones, dropping some. The sample records approximately 210,000 clones, 65% to 80% being singletons. The specimen sequenced was PBMCs. These receptors were taken from a woman in her forties in good health and CMV-seronegative.

This chain joins TRBV4-3 and TRBJ2-1, with TRBD2 matching over 7 bases. Germline V gives CDR1 LGHNA, CDR2 YSLEER. J lost 5 bases, V lost 4 bases, and 14 bases had no gene match. There are 17 residues in the CDR3. CDR3 in amino acids: CASSRILRDGGDNEQFF. In DNA form, the CDR3 reads TGCGCCAGCAGCCGGATCCTCCGAGATGGGGGGGACAATGAGCAGTTCTTC.

The J gene is TRBJ2-7, the V gene TRBV20-1, with D possibly TRBD1 on 6 matching bases. The CDR3 spans 11 residues. V lost 6 bases and J 5 bases, leaving 11 bases between the germline ends. Germline CDR1 is DFQATT and CDR2 is SNEGSKA (reference sequence). DNA of the CDR3: TGCAGTGCCAGACACAGGGACGAGCAGTACTTC. It codes for CSARHRDEQYF.

The chain links TRBV9 to TRBJ2-5, with TRBD2 as a possible D gene (5 bases). This CDR3 has 14 amino acids. Germline CDR1 and CDR2: SGDLS and YYNGEE. V was cut by 0 bases and J by 7 bases, with 13 bases left in between. Here the CDR3 DNA reads TGTGCCAGCAGCGTAGTGGAGGATTGGGGGACCCAGTACTTC. Amino acids: CASSVVEDWGTQYF.

The chain joins TRBV19 to TRBJ2-1; D ambiguous. The CDR3 totals 12 residues. V lost 5 bases and J 7 bases, leaving 9 bases between the germline ends. Germline V gives CDR1 LNHDA, CDR2 SQIVND (reference sequence). This CDR3 is CASSLSENEQFF. For the CDR3, the DNA is TGTGCCAGTAGTCTTTCGGAGAATGAGCAGTTCTTC.

The J gene is TRBJ1-4, the V gene TRBV15, with 10 bases that match TRBD1. Germline CDR1 is LNHNV and CDR2 is YYDKDF (reference sequence). V shed 0 bases, J shed 10 bases, and the junction held 5 bases outside the gene matches. The CDR3 has 15 residues. The CDR3 DNA reads TGTGCCACCAGCAGAGATGGGGACAGGGGCGGAAAACTGTTTTTT. Protein sequence: CATSRDGDRGGKLFF.

The V call is TRBV4-3, the J call TRBJ1-4, with D unresolved. V was cut by 0 bases and J by 5 bases, with 10 bases left in between. The CDR3 contains 15 residues. Germline CDR1 and CDR2: LGHNA and YSLEER. Here the CDR3 DNA reads TGCGCCAGCAGCCAAGATCAGACTCGGAATGAAAAACTGTTTTTT. It is translated as CASSQDQTRNEKLFF.

The V call is TRBV30, the J call TRBJ1-6; 10 bases are shared with TRBD1. Germline V gives CDR1 GTSNPN, CDR2 SVGIG (reference sequence). The CDR3 has 20 residues. V dropped 2 bases and J dropped 0; count of bases not matched to a gene: 13. DNA for the CDR3: TGTGCCTGGAGTCCGCTGAAGGGACAGGGGCTTAGCTCCTATAATTCACCCCTCCACTTT. It translates to CAWSPLKGQGLSSYNSPLHF.

A note on this clone: One junction end disagrees with the germline gene, perhaps due to a read error. The chain joins TRBV27 to TRBJ2-7, with a tentative D call TRBD1 (5 bases). Germline V CDR1 and CDR2: MNHEY, SMNVEV (reference sequence). The CDR3 length is 14 residues. Here the CDR3 reads CASSLTDSSYEQYF. CDR3 in DNA: TGTGCCAGCAGTTTAACCGACAGTTCCTACGAGCAGTATTTC.

The chain recombines TRBV14 with TRBJ2-1, with a possible D match to TRBD1 (6 bases). Germline CDR1 is SGHDN and CDR2 is FVKESK. There are 14 residues in the CDR3. V was clipped by 1 base and J by 10 bases, with 14 bases between them. The CDR3 spells CASSQGGIRGEQFF. CDR3 nucleotide sequence: TGTGCCAGCAGCCAAGGCGGTATAAGGGGGGAGCAGTTCTTC. Complete variable domain (other parts from reference TRBV14 and TRBJ2-1): EAGVTQFPSHSVIEKGQTVTLRCDPISGHDNLYWYRRVMGKEIKFLLHFVKESKQDESGMPNNRFLAERTGGTYSTLKVQPAELEDSGVYFCASSQGGIRGEQFFGPGTRLTVL.